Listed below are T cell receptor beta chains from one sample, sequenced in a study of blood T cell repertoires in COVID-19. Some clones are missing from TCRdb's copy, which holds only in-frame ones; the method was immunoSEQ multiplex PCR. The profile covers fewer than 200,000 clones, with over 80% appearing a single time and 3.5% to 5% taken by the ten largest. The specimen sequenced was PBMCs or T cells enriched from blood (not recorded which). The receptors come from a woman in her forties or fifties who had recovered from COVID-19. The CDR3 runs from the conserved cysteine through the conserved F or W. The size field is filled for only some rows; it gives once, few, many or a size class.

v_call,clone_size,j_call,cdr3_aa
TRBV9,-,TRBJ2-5,CASSPLRLAGAETQYF
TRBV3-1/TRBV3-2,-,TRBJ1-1,CASSVGSQGSPTFF
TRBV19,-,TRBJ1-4,CASSMGQGREKLFF
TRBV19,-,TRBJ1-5,CASSIRTGVSNQPQHF
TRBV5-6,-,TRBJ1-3,CASSASSSGNTIYF
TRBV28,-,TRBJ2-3,CASISRGRGAVTQYF
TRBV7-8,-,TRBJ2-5,CASSRGQGLMETQYF
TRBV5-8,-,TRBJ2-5,CASSRGLADRRQETQYF
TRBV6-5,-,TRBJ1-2,CASSRDINNYGYTF
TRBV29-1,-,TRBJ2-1,CSVDLKEQFF
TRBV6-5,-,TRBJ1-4,CASSSRFSSEKLFF
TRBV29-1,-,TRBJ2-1,CSVRWAGNNEQFF
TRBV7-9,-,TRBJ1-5,CASSPNIQPQHF
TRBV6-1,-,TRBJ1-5,CASSEGLGGVSNQPQHF
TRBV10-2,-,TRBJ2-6,CASRGESGANVLTF
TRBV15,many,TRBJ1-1,CATSRYPTGNTEAFF
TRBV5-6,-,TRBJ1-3,CASSLGAGAISGNTIYF
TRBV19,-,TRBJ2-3,CASSPDSDTQYF
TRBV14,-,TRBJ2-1,CASSPWGGVSYNEQFF
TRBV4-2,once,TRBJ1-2,CASSQHSENYGYTF
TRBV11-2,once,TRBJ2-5,CASNGQLEETQYF
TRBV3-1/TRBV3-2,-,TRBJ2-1,CASSQDSQGFNEQFF
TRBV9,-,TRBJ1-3,CASSPWTGGRGNTIYF
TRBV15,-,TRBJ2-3,CATSIRTSGNTQYF
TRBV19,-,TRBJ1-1,CASRGPGDTEAFF
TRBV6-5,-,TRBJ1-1,CASSRDRGGEAFF
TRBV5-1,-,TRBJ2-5,CASSWGLPQETQYF
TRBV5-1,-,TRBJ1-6,CASSPIGGTPLHF